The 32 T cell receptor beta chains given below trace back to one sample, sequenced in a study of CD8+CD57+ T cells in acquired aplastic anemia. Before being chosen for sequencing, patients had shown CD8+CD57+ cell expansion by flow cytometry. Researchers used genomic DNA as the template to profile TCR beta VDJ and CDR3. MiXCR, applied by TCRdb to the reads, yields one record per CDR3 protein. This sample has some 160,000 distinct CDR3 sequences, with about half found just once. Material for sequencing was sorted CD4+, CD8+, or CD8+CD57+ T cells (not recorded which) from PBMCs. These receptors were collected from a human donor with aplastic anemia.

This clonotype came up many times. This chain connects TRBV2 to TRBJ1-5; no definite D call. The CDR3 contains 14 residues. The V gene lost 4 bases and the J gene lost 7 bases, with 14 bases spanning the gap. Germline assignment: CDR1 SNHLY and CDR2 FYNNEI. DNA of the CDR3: TGTGCCAGCAGTGTACTTGGTTTACGGCAGCCCCAGCATTTT. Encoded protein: CASSVLGLRQPQHF.

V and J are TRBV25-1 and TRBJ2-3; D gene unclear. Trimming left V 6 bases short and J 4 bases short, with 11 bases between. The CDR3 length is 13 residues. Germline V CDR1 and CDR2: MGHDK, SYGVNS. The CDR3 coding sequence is TGTGCCAGCAGCTTACCTCCCGCAGATACGCAGTATTTT. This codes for CASSLPPADTQYF.

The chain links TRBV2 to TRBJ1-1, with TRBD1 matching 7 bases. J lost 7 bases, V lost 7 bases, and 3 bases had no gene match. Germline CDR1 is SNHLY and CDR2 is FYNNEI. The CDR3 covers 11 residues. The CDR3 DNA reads TGTGCCAGCACGACAGGGTTTGAAGCTTTCTTT. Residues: CASTTGFEAFF.

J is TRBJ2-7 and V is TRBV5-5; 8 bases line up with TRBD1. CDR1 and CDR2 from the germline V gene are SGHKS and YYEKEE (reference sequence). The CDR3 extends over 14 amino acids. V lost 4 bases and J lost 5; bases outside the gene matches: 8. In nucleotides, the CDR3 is TGTGCCAGCAGCAACGGACAGGGTGGGGACGAGCAGTACTTC. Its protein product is CASSNGQGGDEQYF. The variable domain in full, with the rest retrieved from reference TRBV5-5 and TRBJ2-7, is DAGVTQSPTHLIKTRGQQVTLRCSPISGHKSVSWYQQVLGQGPQFIFQYYEKEERGRGNFPDRFSARQFPNYSSELNVNALLLGDSALYLCASSNGQGGDEQYFGPGTRLTVT.

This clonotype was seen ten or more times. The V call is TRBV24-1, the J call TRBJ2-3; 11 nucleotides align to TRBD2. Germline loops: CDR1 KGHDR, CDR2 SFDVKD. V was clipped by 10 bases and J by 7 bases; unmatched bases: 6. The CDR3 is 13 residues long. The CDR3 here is CATSGTSGYTQYF. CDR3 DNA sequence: TGTGCCACTTCCGGGACTAGCGGATATACGCAGTATTTT.

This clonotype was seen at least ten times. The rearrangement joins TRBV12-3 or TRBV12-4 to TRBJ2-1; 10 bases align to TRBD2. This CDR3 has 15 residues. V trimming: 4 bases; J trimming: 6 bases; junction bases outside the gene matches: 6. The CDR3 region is CASSSSSGSPNEQFF. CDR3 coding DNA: TGTGCCAGCAGTTCTTCTAGCGGGAGCCCCAATGAGCAGTTCTTC.

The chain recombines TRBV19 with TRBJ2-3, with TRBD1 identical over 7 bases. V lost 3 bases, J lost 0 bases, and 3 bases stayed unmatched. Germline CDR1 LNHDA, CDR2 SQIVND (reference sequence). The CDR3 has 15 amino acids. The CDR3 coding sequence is TGTGCCAGTAGTATGGGACAGCCTAGCACAGATACGCAGTATTTT. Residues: CASSMGQPSTDTQYF.

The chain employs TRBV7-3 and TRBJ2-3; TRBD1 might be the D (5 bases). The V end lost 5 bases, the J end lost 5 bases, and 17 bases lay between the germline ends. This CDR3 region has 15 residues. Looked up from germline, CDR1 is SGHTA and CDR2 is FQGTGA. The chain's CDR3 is CASSESDTSLDTQYF. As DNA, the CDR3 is TGTGCCAGCAGCGAATCGGACACCTCGTTAGATACGCAGTATTTT.

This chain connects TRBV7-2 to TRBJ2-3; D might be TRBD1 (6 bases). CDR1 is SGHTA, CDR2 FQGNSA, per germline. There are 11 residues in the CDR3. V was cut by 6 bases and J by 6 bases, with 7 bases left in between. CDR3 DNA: TGTGCCAGCAGGCAGGGGGATACGCAGTATTTT. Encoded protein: CASRQGDTQYF.

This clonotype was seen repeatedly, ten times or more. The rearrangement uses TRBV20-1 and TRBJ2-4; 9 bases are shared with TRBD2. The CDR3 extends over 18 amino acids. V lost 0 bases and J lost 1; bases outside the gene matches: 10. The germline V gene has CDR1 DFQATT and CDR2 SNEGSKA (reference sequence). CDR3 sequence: CSARDPRQAGGAKNIQYF. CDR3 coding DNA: TGCAGTGCTAGAGATCCTAGGCAGGCGGGGGGGGCCAAAAACATTCAGTACTTC.

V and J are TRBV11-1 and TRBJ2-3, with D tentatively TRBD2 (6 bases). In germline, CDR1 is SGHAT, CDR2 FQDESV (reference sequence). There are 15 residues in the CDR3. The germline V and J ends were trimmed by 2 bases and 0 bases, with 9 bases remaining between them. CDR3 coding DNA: TGTGCCAGCAGCTTACGGGACTGGAGCACAGATACGCAGTATTTT. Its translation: CASSLRDWSTDTQYF. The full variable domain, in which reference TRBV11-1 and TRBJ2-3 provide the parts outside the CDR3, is EAEVAQSPRYKITEKSQAVAFWCDPISGHATLYWYRQILGQGPELLVQFQDESVVDDSQLPKDRFSAERLKGVDSTLKIQPAELGDSAMYLCASSLRDWSTDTQYFGPGTRLTVL.

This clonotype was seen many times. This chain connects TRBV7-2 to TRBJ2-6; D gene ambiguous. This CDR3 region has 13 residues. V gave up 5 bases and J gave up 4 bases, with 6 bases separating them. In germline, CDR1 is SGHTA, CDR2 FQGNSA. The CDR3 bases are TGTGCCAGCAGCCCGACGGGGGCCAACGTCCTGACTTTC. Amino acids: CASSPTGANVLTF.

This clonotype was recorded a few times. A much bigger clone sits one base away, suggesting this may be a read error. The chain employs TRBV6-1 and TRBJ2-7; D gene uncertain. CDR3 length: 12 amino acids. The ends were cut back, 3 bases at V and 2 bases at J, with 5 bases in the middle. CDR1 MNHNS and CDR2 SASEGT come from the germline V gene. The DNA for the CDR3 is TGTGCCAGCAGTGACAGAGCCTACGAGCAGTACTTC. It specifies CASSDRAYEQYF.

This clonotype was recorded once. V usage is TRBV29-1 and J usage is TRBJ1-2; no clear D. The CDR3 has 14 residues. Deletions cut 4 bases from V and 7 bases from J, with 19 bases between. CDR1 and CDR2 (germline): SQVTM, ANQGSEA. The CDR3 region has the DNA TGCAGCGTTGGGTCACCAGGCCTAGCTGTTGGCTACACCTTC. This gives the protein CSVGSPGLAVGYTF.

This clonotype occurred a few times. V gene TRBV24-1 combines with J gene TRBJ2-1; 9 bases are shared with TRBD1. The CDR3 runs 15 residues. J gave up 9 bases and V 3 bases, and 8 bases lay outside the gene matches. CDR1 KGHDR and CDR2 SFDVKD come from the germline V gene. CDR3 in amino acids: CATSDTGGARVEQFF. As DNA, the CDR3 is TGTGCCACCAGTGATACAGGGGGCGCGAGGGTTGAGCAGTTCTTC.

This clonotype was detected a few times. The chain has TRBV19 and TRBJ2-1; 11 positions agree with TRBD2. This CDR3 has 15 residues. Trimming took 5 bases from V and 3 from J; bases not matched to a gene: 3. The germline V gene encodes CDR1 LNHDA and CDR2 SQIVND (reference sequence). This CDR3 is CASSLTSGVYNEQFF. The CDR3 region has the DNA TGTGCCAGTAGTCTGACTAGCGGGGTCTACAATGAGCAGTTCTTC.

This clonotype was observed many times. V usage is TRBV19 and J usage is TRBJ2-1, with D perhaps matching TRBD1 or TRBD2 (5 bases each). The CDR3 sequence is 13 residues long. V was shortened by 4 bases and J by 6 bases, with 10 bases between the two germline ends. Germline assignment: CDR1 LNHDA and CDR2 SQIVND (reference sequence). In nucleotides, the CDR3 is TGTGCCAGTAGTAACACTAGGGGCAATGAGCAGTTCTTC. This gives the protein CASSNTRGNEQFF.

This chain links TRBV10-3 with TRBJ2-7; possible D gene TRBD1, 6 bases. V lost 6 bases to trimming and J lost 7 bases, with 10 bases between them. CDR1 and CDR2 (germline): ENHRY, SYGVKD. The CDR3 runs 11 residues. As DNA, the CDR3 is TGTGCCATCAGCCAGGGGCCTGAGCAGTACGTC. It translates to CAISQGPEQYV.

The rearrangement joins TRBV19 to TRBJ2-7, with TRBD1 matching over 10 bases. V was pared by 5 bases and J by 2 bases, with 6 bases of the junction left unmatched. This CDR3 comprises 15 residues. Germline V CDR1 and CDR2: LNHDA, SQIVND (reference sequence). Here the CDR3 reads CASSPRQGATYEQYF. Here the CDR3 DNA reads TGTGCCAGTAGTCCAAGACAGGGGGCAACCTACGAGCAGTACTTC.

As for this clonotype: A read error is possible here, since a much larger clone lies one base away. The CDR3 DNA is TGTGCCAGCAGCCCACATGAAAAACTGCTTTTT. This codes for CASSPHEKLLF. This chain uses TRBV11-2 with TRBJ1-4; D remains ambiguous. The CDR3 totals 11 residues. Germline-derived CDR1 and CDR2 are SGHAT and FQNNGV.

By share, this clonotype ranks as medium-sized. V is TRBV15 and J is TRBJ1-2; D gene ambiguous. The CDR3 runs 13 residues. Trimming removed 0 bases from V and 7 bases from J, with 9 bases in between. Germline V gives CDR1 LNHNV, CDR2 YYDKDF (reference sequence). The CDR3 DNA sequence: TGTGCCACCAGCAGAGATCAAGGACGTGGCTACACCTTC. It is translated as CATSRDQGRGYTF.

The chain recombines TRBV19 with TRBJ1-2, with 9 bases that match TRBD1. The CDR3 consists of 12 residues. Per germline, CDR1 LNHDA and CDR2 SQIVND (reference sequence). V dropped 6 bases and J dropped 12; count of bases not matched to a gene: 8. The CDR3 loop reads CASSQGDRDHTF. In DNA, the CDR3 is TGTGCCAGTAGCCAAGGGGACAGGGATCACACCTTC.

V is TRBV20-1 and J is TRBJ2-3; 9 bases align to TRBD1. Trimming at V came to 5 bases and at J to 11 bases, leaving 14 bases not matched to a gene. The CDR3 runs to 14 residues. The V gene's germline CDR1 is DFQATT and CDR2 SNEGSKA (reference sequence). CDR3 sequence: CSAPTGTGTNEQYF. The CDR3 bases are TGCAGTGCTCCGACCGGGACAGGGACCAATGAGCAGTATTTT.

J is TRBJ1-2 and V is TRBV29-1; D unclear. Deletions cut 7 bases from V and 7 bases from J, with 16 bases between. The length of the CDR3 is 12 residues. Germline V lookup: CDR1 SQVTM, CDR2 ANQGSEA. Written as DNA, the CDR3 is TGCAGCGGTGAGGAGGGAGAGGCTGGCTACACCTTC. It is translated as CSGEEGEAGYTF.

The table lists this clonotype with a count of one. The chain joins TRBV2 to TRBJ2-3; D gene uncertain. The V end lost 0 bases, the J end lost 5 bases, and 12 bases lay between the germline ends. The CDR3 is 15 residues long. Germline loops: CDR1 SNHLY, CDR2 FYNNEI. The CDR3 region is CASSEAVDSRDTQYF. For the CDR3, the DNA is TGTGCCAGCAGTGAAGCGGTCGACTCGCGAGATACGCAGTATTTT.

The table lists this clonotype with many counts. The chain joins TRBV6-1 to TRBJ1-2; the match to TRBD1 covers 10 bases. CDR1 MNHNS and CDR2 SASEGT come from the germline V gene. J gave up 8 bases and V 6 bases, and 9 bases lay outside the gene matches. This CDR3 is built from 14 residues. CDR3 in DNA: TGTGCCAGCAGGCGCCCCGGGACAGGGGTCGGCTACACCTTC. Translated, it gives CASRRPGTGVGYTF.

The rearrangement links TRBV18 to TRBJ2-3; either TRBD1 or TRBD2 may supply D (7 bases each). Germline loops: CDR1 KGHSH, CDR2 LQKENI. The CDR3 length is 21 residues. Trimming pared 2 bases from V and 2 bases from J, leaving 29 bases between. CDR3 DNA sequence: TGTGCCAGCTCACCATTGGGAGGGGGCGGCCGGCAAAACTCTGACACAGATACGCAGTATTTT. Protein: CASSPLGGGGRQNSDTDTQYF.

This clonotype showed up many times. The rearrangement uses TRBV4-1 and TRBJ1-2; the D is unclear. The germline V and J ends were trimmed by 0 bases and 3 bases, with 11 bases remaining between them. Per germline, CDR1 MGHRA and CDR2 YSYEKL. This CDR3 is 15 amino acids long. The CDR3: CASSQDLAGHYGYTF. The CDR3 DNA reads TGCGCCAGCAGCCAAGATTTGGCGGGCCACTATGGCTACACCTTC.

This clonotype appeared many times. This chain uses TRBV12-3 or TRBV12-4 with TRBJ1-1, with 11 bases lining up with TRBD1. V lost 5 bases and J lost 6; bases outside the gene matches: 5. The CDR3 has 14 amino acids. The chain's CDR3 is CASSPGQGGAEAFF. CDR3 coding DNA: TGTGCCAGCAGTCCGGGACAGGGGGGCGCTGAAGCTTTCTTT.

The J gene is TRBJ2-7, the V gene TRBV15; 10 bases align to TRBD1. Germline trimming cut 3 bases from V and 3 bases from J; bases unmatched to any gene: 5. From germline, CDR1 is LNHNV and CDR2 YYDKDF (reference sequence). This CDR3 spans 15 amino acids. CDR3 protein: CATSRTTGGNYEQYF. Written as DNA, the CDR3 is TGTGCCACCAGCAGGACGACAGGGGGCAACTACGAGCAGTACTTC.

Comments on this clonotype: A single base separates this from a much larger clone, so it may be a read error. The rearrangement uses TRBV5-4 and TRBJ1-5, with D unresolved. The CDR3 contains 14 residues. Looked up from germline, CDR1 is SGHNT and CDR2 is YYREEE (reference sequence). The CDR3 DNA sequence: TGTGCCAGCAGCCCGGAGCCTGGCAATCGGCCCCAGCATTTT. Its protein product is CASSPEPGNRPQHF.

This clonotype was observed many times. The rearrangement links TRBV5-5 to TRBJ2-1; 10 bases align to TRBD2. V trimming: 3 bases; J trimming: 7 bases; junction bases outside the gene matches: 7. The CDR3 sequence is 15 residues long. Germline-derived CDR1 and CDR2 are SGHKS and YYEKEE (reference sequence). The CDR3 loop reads CASSSPAGGLNEQFF. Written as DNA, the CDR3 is TGTGCCAGCAGCTCCCCAGCGGGGGGGCTTAATGAGCAGTTCTTC.